This TCR beta chain was captured in a study of blood T cell repertoires in COVID-19 (dated by TCRdb to the early 2020s). Regarding the research as a whole: Samples from collaborators originated in the United States, Italy and Spain and spanned both the acute and convalescent phases of COVID-19. The prospective study material was composed of cDNA or gDNA derived from T cells, B-cell-depleted T cells, or PBMCs. Deeply sampled blood TCRbeta repertoires from subjects exposed to, actively infected with, or recovered from COVID-19 were included in the dataset. The repertoires were released in a freely available public database meant as a resource for research on the immune response to SARS-CoV-2. Samples came from the ongoing ImmuneRACE study (first 160 participants) plus 1,254 subjects from 6 global collaborators. A de-identified subject ID, COVID-19 status, age in years and sex were almost always included in the sample metadata. Where available, HLA class I and class II types were taken from metadata supplied by the sample provider and were not determined by assay-based typing.

For this clone: Its antigen target is currently unknown. Base-call qualities are not available, and no considerably larger clone is one nucleotide away.

Broad study findings and their caveats: Clinical and demographic metadata were provided uncurated, with the amount varying by source and participant.

In the prospective study, participants were about 18 to 95 years old, resided in about 25 geographic areas of the United States, and were enrolled through a virtual design. In the prospective study, participants were assigned to cohorts based on the clinical history participants reported in a screening survey and a study questionnaire. In the prospective study, mobile phlebotomists collected whole blood, serum and a nasopharyngeal or oropharyngeal swab from each participant. Participants in the prospective study had the option to provide additional blood draws and questionnaires over an approximately 2-month period. Blood samples from the prospective study were shipped frozen or at room temperature prior to DNA extraction. TCRbeta CDR3 regions were amplified from genomic DNA using the immunoSEQ Assay, a bias-controlled multiplex PCR. The authors' pipeline ran thus. Within the assay, amplification of reference gene primers was used to estimate how many nucleated cells each sample contained. Sequence reads were collapsed and filtered to measure the absolute abundance of every unique TCRbeta CDR3 rearrangement. For each sample, productive Simpson clonality was calculated as the square root of Simpson's diversity index across productive rearrangements. TCRdb retrieved this table from immuneACCESS and kept in-frame rearrangements only. Not all clones are present; in checked studies, unresolved V genes account for under half, and no reason is known for the remainder. V, J and clone size are those of that table, while D and trimming were read from the DNA. This sample lists 250,000 or so clones; over 80% were detected once. The top ten constitute about 2.5% of the sample.

The TCR comes from a woman aged 25 to 39 with acute COVID-19. Input material: PBMCs or T cells enriched from blood (not recorded which).

The CDR3 reads as follows: CASSIYRQGVRTEAFF. The bases are TGTGCCAGCAGTATATACCGACAGGGGGTTAGAACTGAAGCTTTCTTT. Here the chain combines TRBV25-1 and TRBJ1-1, with 9 bases matching TRBD1. Taken from cysteine to phenylalanine, the CDR3 has 16 residues. The DNA shown is the 48-base CDR3, in frame from base 1. Per the germline V gene, MGHDK is the CDR1 and SYGVNS is the CDR2. Clipping removes 5 bases from V and 5 bases from J, with 12 as the unmatched junction base count.